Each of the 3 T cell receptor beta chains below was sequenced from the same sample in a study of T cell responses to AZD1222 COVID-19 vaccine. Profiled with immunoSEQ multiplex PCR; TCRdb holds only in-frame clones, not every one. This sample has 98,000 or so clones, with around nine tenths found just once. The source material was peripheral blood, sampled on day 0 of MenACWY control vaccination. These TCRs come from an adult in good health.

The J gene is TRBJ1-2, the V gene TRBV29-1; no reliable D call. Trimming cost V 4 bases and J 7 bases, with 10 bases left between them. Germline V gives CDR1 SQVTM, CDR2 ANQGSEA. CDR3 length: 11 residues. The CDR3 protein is CSVAGSGGYTF. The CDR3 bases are TGCAGCGTTGCAGGCTCAGGTGGCTACACCTTC.

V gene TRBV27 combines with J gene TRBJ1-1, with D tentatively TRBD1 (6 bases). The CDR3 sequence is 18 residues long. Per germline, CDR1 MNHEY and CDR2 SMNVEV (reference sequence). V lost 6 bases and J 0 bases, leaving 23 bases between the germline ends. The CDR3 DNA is TGTGCCAGCAGCCCCTCGACCAGACAGGTGCAAATGAACACTGAAGCTTTCTTT. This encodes CASSPSTRQVQMNTEAFF.

The CDR3 DNA reads as TGCGCCAGCAGCCAAGGGGCAGGGGACTGGGGCACTGAAGCTTTCTTT. This codes for CASSQGAGDWGTEAFF. The chain is built from TRBV4-3 and TRBJ1-1; possibly TRBD1 for D (6 bases). The CDR3 totals 16 residues. From germline, CDR1 is LGHNA and CDR2 YSLEER. Trimming took 1 base from V and 4 from J, leaving 16 bases between them.